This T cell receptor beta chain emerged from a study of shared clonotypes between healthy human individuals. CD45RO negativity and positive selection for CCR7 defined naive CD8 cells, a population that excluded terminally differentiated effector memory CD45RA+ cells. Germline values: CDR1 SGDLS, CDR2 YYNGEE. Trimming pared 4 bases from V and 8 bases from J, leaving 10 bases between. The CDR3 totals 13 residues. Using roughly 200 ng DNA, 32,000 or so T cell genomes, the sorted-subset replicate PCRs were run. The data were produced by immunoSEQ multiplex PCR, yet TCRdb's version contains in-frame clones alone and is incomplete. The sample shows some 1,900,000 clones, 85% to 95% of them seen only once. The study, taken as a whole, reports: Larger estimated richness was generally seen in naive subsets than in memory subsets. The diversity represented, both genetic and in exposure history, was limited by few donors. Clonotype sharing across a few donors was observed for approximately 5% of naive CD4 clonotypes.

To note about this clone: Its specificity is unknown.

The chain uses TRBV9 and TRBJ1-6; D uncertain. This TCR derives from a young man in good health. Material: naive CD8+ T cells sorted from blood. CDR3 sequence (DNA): TGTGCCAGCAGCCCGGGTGGGCATTCACCCCTCCACTTT. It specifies CASSPGGHSPLHF. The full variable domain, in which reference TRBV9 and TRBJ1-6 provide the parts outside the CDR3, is DSGVTQTPKHLITATGQRVTLRCSPRSGDLSVYWYQQSLDQGLQFLIQYYNGEERAKGNILERFSAQQFPDLHSELNLSSLELGDSALYFCASSPGGHSPLHFGNGTRLTVT.